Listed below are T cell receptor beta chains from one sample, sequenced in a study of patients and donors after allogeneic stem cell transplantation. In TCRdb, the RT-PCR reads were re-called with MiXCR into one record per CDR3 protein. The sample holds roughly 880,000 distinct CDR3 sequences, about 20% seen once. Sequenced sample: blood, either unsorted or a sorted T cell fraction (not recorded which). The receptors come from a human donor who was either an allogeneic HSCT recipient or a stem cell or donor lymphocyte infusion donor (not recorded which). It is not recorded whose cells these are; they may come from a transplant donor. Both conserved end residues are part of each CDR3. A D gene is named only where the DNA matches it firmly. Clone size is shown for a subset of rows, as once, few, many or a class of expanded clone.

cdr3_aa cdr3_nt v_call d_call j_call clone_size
CASSYGELTDTQYF TGTGCCAGCAGCTATGGGGAACTCACAGATACGCAGTATTTT TRBV27 . TRBJ2-3 .
CASSLWEGKYEQYF TGTGCCAGCAGTCTGTGGGAGGGTAAATACGAGCAGTACTTC TRBV12-3/TRBV12-4 TRBD2 TRBJ2-7 few
CASSLWPYGYTF TGTGCCAGCAGTTTATGGCCGTATGGCTACACCTTC TRBV12-3/TRBV12-4 . TRBJ1-2 many
CATSQTNTGELFF TGTGCCACCAGTCAAACGAACACCGGGGAGCTGTTTTTT TRBV24-1 . TRBJ2-2 .
CATSDSASWGNRGAFF TGTGCCACCAGTGATTCAGCAAGTTGGGGGAACAGGGGAGCTTTCTTT TRBV24-1 TRBD1 TRBJ1-1 .
CASSSQGGGEKLFF TGTGCCAGCAGCTCACAGGGAGGCGGTGAAAAACTGTTTTTT TRBV7-9 . TRBJ1-4 .
CASSESGADTQYF TGTGCCAGCAGTGAATCGGGGGCAGATACGCAGTATTTT TRBV25-1 . TRBJ2-3 many
CASSERRGNEQFF TGTGCCAGCAGTGAAAGAAGAGGTAATGAGCAGTTCTTC TRBV25-1 . TRBJ2-1 few
CASSPHSGLAGELFF TGTGCCAGCAGCCCCCACTCAGGCCTTGCCGGGGAGCTGTTTTTT TRBV9 . TRBJ2-2 few
CASRGAGGDTGELFF TGTGCCAGCAGGGGAGCGGGAGGAGACACCGGGGAGCTGTTTTTT TRBV12-3/TRBV12-4 TRBD2 TRBJ2-2 .
CASSPALGVQYF TGCGCCAGCAGCCCGGCGCTCGGAGTGCAGTACTTC TRBV4-1 . TRBJ2-7 few
CASSQDSQGAYEQYF TGTGCCAGCAGCCAAGATTCACAGGGGGCTTACGAGCAGTACTTC TRBV4-2 TRBD1 TRBJ2-7 few
CASSQDPGATEAFF TGTGCCAGCAGCCAAGATCCAGGGGCCACTGAAGCTTTCTTT TRBV4-2 . TRBJ1-1 few
CSVADKNTGELFF TGCAGCGTTGCTGACAAGAACACCGGGGAGCTGTTTTTT TRBV29-1 . TRBJ2-2 many
CASSLVMGLAGTDTQYF TGTGCCAGCAGCTTAGTTATGGGACTAGCCGGAACAGATACGCAGTATTTT TRBV7-2 TRBD2 TRBJ2-3 .
CASSLDSARDRVYGYTF TGTGCCAGCAGCTTAGATTCGGCCCGGGACAGGGTGTATGGCTACACCTTC TRBV11-2 TRBD1 TRBJ1-2 few
CASSPWGANVLTF TGTGCCAGCAGCCCGTGGGGGGCCAACGTCCTGACTTTC TRBV12-3/TRBV12-4 . TRBJ2-6 many
CASSPAGGEGNQPQHF TGCGCCAGCAGCCCTGCAGGGGGAGAGGGCAATCAGCCCCAGCATTTT TRBV5-1 TRBD1 TRBJ1-5 .
CASSQSDTANTGELFF TGCGCCAGCAGCCAATCCGACACGGCGAACACCGGGGAGCTGTTTTTT TRBV4-3 . TRBJ2-2 many
CASSLGADRYSNQPQHF TGTGCCAGCAGCTTGGGGGCCGACAGATATAGCAATCAGCCCCAGCATTTT TRBV5-8 . TRBJ1-5 .
CASSFRSYEQYF TGTGCCAGCAGTTTCAGGTCCTACGAGCAGTACTTC TRBV12-3/TRBV12-4 . TRBJ2-7 many
CASSPRFGAETQYF TGTGCCAGCAGCCCCAGGTTTGGCGCAGAGACCCAGTACTTC TRBV12-3/TRBV12-4 . TRBJ2-5 .
CASSVSRTVERLSTEAFF TGTGCCAGCAGCGTCTCCCGGACAGTCGAGAGGCTGAGCACTGAAGCTTTCTTT TRBV7-8 . TRBJ1-1 .
CATTDVRDYGYTF TGTGCCACCACGGACGTAAGGGACTATGGCTACACCTTC TRBV10-3 . TRBJ1-2 few
CASSARLAGGPTYNEQFF TGCGCCAGCAGCGCGAGACTAGCGGGGGGCCCAACCTACAATGAGCAGTTCTTC TRBV4-3 TRBD2 TRBJ2-1 .
CASRSGRLNTEAFF TGTGCCAGCAGATCAGGACGGTTGAACACTGAAGCTTTCTTT TRBV7-2 . TRBJ1-1 few
CASSSEGRRYNEQFF TGTGCCAGTAGCTCTGAGGGACGACGGTACAATGAGCAGTTCTTC TRBV12-3/TRBV12-4 . TRBJ2-1 .
CASSPSTVATDTQYF TGTGCCAGCAGCCCCTCCACGGTTGCCACAGATACGCAGTATTTT TRBV7-3 . TRBJ2-3 .
CASRRGGSNYEQYF TGTGCCAGCAGGCGGGGGGGTTCCAACTACGAGCAGTACTTC TRBV6-1 TRBD2 TRBJ2-7 .
CASSHTKGAAEQYF TGTGCCAGCAGCCATACCAAAGGCGCAGCCGAGCAGTACTTC TRBV7-9 . TRBJ2-7 few
CAWGAGIDTQYF TGTGCCTGGGGGGCGGGGATAGATACGCAGTATTTT TRBV30 . TRBJ2-3 .
CASSPLPGQGNYEQYF TGTGCCAGCAGTCCCCTCCCGGGACAGGGGAACTACGAGCAGTACTTC TRBV12-3/TRBV12-4 TRBD1 TRBJ2-7 few
CASSQGGSNAGELFF TGCGCCAGCAGCCAAGGTGGCAGCAACGCCGGGGAGCTGTTTTTT TRBV4-3 . TRBJ2-2 .
CSVETGQEQYF TGCAGCGTTGAAACAGGTCAGGAGCAGTACTTC TRBV29-1 . TRBJ2-7 few
CASSTGTVDTGELFF TGTGCCAGCAGTACCGGGACAGTGGACACCGGGGAGCTGTTTTTT TRBV6-2/TRBV6-3 TRBD1 TRBJ2-2 few
CASQSDPNTGELFF TGCGCCAGCCAAAGTGACCCCAACACCGGGGAGCTGTTTTTT TRBV5-1 . TRBJ2-2 few